This T cell receptor beta chain is from a study of blood T cell repertoires in COVID-19 (TCRdb year 2020). For context, the study as a whole: Samples covering the acute and convalescent phases of COVID-19 were provided by collaborators in the United States, Italy and Spain. The prospective study material was composed of cDNA or gDNA derived from T cells, B-cell-depleted T cells, or PBMCs. Subjects who had been exposed to COVID-19, were actively infected with it, or had recovered from it provided the deeply sampled blood TCRbeta repertoires that made up the dataset. The repertoires were released in a freely available public database meant as a resource for research on the immune response to SARS-CoV-2. Samples were obtained from the ongoing ImmuneRACE study (first 160 participants) and from over 1,000 subjects provided by 6 global collaborators. Sample metadata almost always included a de-identified subject ID, COVID-19 status, age in years and sex. Where available, HLA class I and class II types were obtained from metadata supplied by the sample provider rather than from assay-based typing.

Points the paper makes about the study in general: The quantity of clinical and demographic metadata differed by source and by participant and was supplied without curation.

Enrolling through a virtual design, the prospective study's participants ranged in age from roughly 18 to 95 years and lived across 24 United States geographic areas. To assign participants to cohorts, the prospective study relied on clinical history that participants themselves reported in a screening survey and a study questionnaire. ImmuneRACE Cohort 3 recovered participants were defined by two consecutive negative NP/OP PCR tests, healthcare professional clearance, or symptom resolution. Mobile phlebotomists in the prospective study collected whole blood, serum and a nasopharyngeal or oropharyngeal swab from every participant. Additional blood draws and questionnaires over a 2-month period could optionally be provided by prospective study participants. Prospective study blood samples were shipped either frozen or at room temperature before DNA extraction. The immunoSEQ Assay, a bias-controlled multiplex PCR, was used to amplify TCRbeta CDR3 regions from genomic DNA. The authors' analysis ran thus. The number of nucleated cells in each sample was estimated from the amplification of reference gene primers within the assay. To quantify the absolute abundance of each unique TCRbeta CDR3 rearrangement, sequence reads were collapsed and filtered. For each sample, productive Simpson clonality was calculated by taking the square root of Simpson's diversity index across productive rearrangements. TCRdb took this table from immuneACCESS and kept in-frame rearrangements with V and J called. Such tables lack part of the clones; where checked against another copy, unresolved V genes explain under half of the gap, and the rest is unexplained. V, J and clone size were drawn from that table, and D and trimming were deduced from the DNA. A total of 150,000 to 200,000 clones appear in this sample, around 73% of them only once. 17% of the sample rests with the top ten.

In regard to this clone: What antigen it recognizes has not been identified. Base quality data are lacking; no much larger clone is found one base away.

The CDR3 spans 16 residues, from the cysteine through the phenylalanine. The kept DNA is CDR3 alone, 48 bases in frame from the first base. From a lookup of the germline V gene, CDR1 and CDR2 are SQVTM and ANQGSEA. Relative to germline, V is missing 6 bases and J is missing 6 bases, with 11 bases of the junction outside any gene match. The clonotype was recovered from a woman in her 50s who had recovered from COVID-19. The chain joins TRBV29-1 to TRBJ2-1, and 13 bases in between align with TRBD2. Input material: PBMCs or T cells enriched from blood (not recorded which). The nucleotides read TGCAGCGTCCAGCCTTGGACTAGCGGGAGTCCCAATGAGCAGTTCTTC. Its amino acids are CSVQPWTSGSPNEQFF.